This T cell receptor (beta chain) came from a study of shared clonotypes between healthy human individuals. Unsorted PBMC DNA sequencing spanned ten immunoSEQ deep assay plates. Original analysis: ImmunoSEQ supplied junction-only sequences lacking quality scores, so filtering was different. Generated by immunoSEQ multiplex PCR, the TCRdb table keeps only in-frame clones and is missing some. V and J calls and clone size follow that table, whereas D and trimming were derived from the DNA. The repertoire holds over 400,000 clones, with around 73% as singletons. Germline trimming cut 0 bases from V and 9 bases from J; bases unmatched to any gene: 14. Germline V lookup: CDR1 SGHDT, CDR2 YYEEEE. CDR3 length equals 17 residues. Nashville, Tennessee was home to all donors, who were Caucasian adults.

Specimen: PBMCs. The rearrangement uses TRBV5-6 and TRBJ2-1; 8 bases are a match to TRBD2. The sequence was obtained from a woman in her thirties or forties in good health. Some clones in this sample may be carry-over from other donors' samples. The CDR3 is CASSLAITAGAFGEQFF. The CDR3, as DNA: TGTGCCAGCAGCTTGGCCATCACAGCGGGAGCGTTTGGTGAGCAGTTCTTC.